The 18 T cell receptor beta chains below all came from one sample that was sequenced in a study of CD8+ T cells in alopecia areata. Treatment meaning: oral pan-JAK inhibitor, 5-10 mg twice daily. Sequencing relied on a cDNA template that was reverse transcribed from extracted RNA. Produced via immunoSEQ multiplex PCR; TCRdb's table is partial and in-frame only. Of about 200,000 clones listed, 58% are singletons. The sequences come from CD4+ T cells sorted from blood, collected at week 24, from a patient treated with tofacitinib. These receptors were collected from a human donor with alopecia areata.

The V call is TRBV6-5, the J call TRBJ1-6, with unresolved D. Trimming removed 2 bases from V and 10 bases from J, with 18 bases in between. The CDR3 has 16 amino acids. Germline V gene data show CDR1 as MNHEY and CDR2 as SVGAGI. The CDR3: CASSYIVGSPNSPLHF. DNA of the CDR3: TGTGCCAGCAGTTACATCGTCGGGTCGCCGAACTCACCCCTCCACTTT.

This clone was observed a single time. This chain links TRBV7-3 with TRBJ2-5, with D maybe TRBD1 (7 bases). V gave up 5 bases and J gave up 7 bases, with 17 bases separating them. The V gene's germline CDR1 is SGHTA and CDR2 FQGTGA. The CDR3 spans 14 residues. Here the CDR3 DNA reads TGTGCCAGCAGCCCCTCCGGGACAGCGGGGACCCAGTACTTC. Residues: CASSPSGTAGTQYF.

The chain has TRBV7-9 and TRBJ1-4; 8 nucleotides align to TRBD1. Germline trimming cut 6 bases from V and 7 bases from J; bases unmatched to any gene: 4. The CDR3 covers 13 residues. CDR1 is SEHNR and CDR2 is FQNEAQ in the germline V gene (reference sequence). The CDR3 spells CASRGTGGEKLFF. In nucleotides, the CDR3 is TGTGCCAGCAGAGGGACAGGCGGTGAAAAACTGTTTTTT.

This chain uses TRBV25-1 with TRBJ2-5; D possibly uses TRBD1 or TRBD2 (5 bases each). CDR1 is MGHDK, CDR2 SYGVNS, per germline. Trimming shortened V by 10 bases and J by 3 bases, and 9 bases separated the two germline ends. The length of the CDR3 is 11 residues. The CDR3 region has the DNA TGTGCCATCAGAGGGGAAGAGACCCAGTACTTC. Translation: CAIRGEETQYF. Together with reference TRBV25-1 and TRBJ2-5, the CDR3 gives the full variable domain: EADIYQTPRYLVIGTGKKITLECSQTMGHDKMYWYQQDPGMELHLIHYSYGVNSTEKGDLSSESTVSRIRTEHFPLTLESARPSHTSQYLCAIRGEETQYFGPGTRLLVL.

This clone was counted only a few times. The V and J genes are TRBV28 and TRBJ2-7, with D possibly matching TRBD2 (6 bases). CDR3 size: 14 residues. V was clipped by 7 bases and J by 2 bases, with 15 bases between them. In germline, CDR1 is MDHEN, CDR2 SYDVKM. The CDR3 loop is CASIAGGPAYEQYF. The CDR3 DNA follows: TGTGCCAGCATCGCTGGAGGGCCCGCCTACGAGCAGTACTTC.

This clone was picked up a small number of times. The V call is TRBV2, the J call TRBJ2-3, with 11 positions matching TRBD2. The CDR3 is made up of 16 amino acids. Losses at the gene ends were 5 bases for V and 2 bases for J; bases not matched to a gene: 6. In germline, CDR1 is SNHLY, CDR2 FYNNEI. CDR3 amino acids: CASSPGLADYTDTQYF. DNA of the CDR3: TGTGCCAGCAGTCCGGGACTAGCGGACTACACAGATACGCAGTATTTT.

V and J are TRBV11-2 and TRBJ2-5, with 12 bases identical to TRBD2. CDR3 length: 17 residues. With 4 bases clipped from V and 5 bases from J, the junction kept 11 bases outside the gene matches. The germline V gene encodes CDR1 SGHAT and CDR2 FQNNGV. The CDR3 spells CASSSNLLAGGVETQYF. Here the CDR3 DNA reads TGTGCCAGCAGCTCCAATCTACTAGCGGGGGGTGTGGAGACCCAGTACTTC.

V is TRBV15 and J is TRBJ2-5, with a possible D match to TRBD2 (5 bases). The CDR3 has 18 residues. Germline V gives CDR1 LNHNV, CDR2 YYDKDF (reference sequence). Trimming stripped 0 bases from V and 3 bases from J, with 20 bases between. The CDR3 reads CATSRDLRAEGPEETQYF. CDR3 in DNA: TGTGCCACCAGCAGAGATCTCAGAGCGGAAGGGCCAGAAGAGACCCAGTACTTC.

The chain is built from TRBV2 and TRBJ1-5, with D uncertain. This CDR3 contains 15 residues. The V and J ends lost 3 bases and 0 bases respectively, with 9 bases between them. Germline V gives CDR1 SNHLY, CDR2 FYNNEI. The CDR3 region has the DNA TGTGCCAGCAGTGATGGGCGTTATAGCAATCAGCCCCAGCATTTT. This translates into CASSDGRYSNQPQHF. Full variable domain (outside the CDR3, taken from reference TRBV2 and TRBJ1-5): EPEVTQTPSHQVTQMGQEVILRCVPISNHLYFYWYRQILGQKVEFLVSFYNNEISEKSEIFDDQFSVERPDGSNFTLKIRSTKLEDSAMYFCASSDGRYSNQPQHFGDGTRLSIL.

This clone was detected only a few times. The rearrangement joins TRBV7-9 to TRBJ2-7; 9 bases line up with TRBD2. CDR1 is SEHNR, CDR2 FQNEAQ, per germline (reference sequence). V lost 10 bases, J lost 5 bases, and 9 bases stayed unmatched. CDR3 length: 13 amino acids. CDR3: CAMNLAGGDEQYF. CDR3 coding DNA: TGTGCCATGAATTTGGCGGGAGGGGACGAGCAGTACTTC.

This chain connects TRBV5-1 to TRBJ1-6; no clear D. The V end lost 0 bases, the J end lost 13 bases, and 5 bases lay between the germline ends. Germline V gene lookup returns CDR1 SGHRS and CDR2 YFSETQ. The CDR3 is 11 residues long. CDR3 nucleotides: TGCGCCAGCAGCTTGGGGGGTCCCCTCCACTTT. Translated, it gives CASSLGGPLHF.

The chain joins TRBV29-1 to TRBJ2-1; 16 bases agree with TRBD2. Germline assignment: CDR1 SQVTM and CDR2 ANQGSEA. The CDR3 spans 14 residues. With 5 bases clipped from V and 13 bases from J, the junction kept 8 bases outside the gene matches. The CDR3 region has the DNA TGCAGCGTTATTTCGGGACTAGCGGGGGGGTATCAGTTCTTC. It translates to CSVISGLAGGYQFF.

The chain combines TRBV7-3 with TRBJ1-1; TRBD1 is a possible D gene (5 bases). CDR1 is SGHTA and CDR2 is FQGTGA in the germline V gene. This CDR3 spans 15 amino acids. V lost 4 bases, J lost 0 bases, and 12 bases lay in between. Here the CDR3 reads CASSSQGGLNTEAFF. The CDR3 DNA sequence: TGTGCCAGCAGCTCGCAGGGCGGACTGAACACTGAAGCTTTCTTT.

The V gene is TRBV7-2, the J gene TRBJ1-6; D uncertain. In germline, CDR1 is SGHTA, CDR2 FQGNSA. V dropped 5 bases and J dropped 7 bases, with 12 bases sitting between them. The CDR3 length is 14 residues. As DNA, the CDR3 is TGTGCCAGCAGCGGCGAGGTCCGAAATTCACCCCTCCACTTT. The encoded protein is CASSGEVRNSPLHF.

V and J are TRBV7-6 and TRBJ2-1; 8 nucleotides align to TRBD2. V shed 2 bases and J 6 bases; nucleotides not matched to a gene: 9. CDR3 length: 16 amino acids. CDR1 is SGHVS and CDR2 is FNYEAQ in the germline V gene. The CDR3, as DNA: TGTGCCAGCAGCTTAAGTTCGGGAGGGATTGGCAATGAGCAGTTCTTC. Translating it yields CASSLSSGGIGNEQFF.

This chain joins TRBV2 and TRBJ1-4; no reliable D call. V dropped 7 bases and J dropped 5 bases, with 11 bases sitting between them. The germline V gene has CDR1 SNHLY and CDR2 FYNNEI. This CDR3 is built from 13 residues. The CDR3 sequence: CASTTPPNEKLFF. In nucleotides, the CDR3 is TGTGCCAGCACCACACCCCCAAATGAAAAACTGTTTTTT.

The rearrangement uses TRBV29-1 and TRBJ1-2; possibly TRBD1 for D (6 bases). Germline V gene lookup returns CDR1 SQVTM and CDR2 ANQGSEA. Trimming pared 1 base from V and 5 bases from J, leaving 20 bases between. This CDR3 comprises 16 residues. The CDR3 spells CSVEVGGRHRVYGYTF. Written as DNA, the CDR3 is TGCAGCGTTGAAGTAGGAGGGCGGCACAGGGTATATGGCTACACCTTC.

This clone has a handful of counts. CDR3 DNA sequence: TGCAGCGTGGATATTACCGGGACGGCCTACGAGCAGTACTTC. Translation gives CSVDITGTAYEQYF. V and J are TRBV29-1 and TRBJ2-7; the D call may be TRBD1 or TRBD2 (5 bases each). The CDR3 runs to 14 residues. V lost 6 bases, J lost 2 bases, and 17 bases lay in between. Germline V gene lookup returns CDR1 SQVTM and CDR2 ANQGSEA.